This entry is about one T cell receptor (beta chain). V dropped 0 bases and J dropped 3 bases, with 18 bases sitting between them. The length of the CDR3 is 17 residues. The germline V gene encodes CDR1 KGHSH and CDR2 LQKENI. The sample is drawn from a study of blood T cell repertoires in COVID-19. Study-level background: Some COVID-19 samples were acute and others convalescent; all came from the United States, Italy and Spain. T cells, B-cell-depleted T cells, or PBMCs supplied cDNA or gDNA.

Per the original data handling: The authors estimated nucleated cell counts from reference gene primer amplification. Produced via immunoSEQ multiplex PCR; TCRdb's table is partial and in-frame only. D and trimming come from the DNA, and the V and J calls and clone size come from that table. Of about 59,000 clones listed, around 85% were seen once; the top ten hold more than 9.5%. The V call is TRBV18, the J call TRBJ2-7; D possibly corresponds to TRBD2 (6 bases). The sequenced sample consisted of peripheral blood. The receptor was isolated from a human donor in a cohort sampled during active COVID-19. The CDR3 protein is CASSPPGSGRGFYEQYF. DNA for the CDR3: TGTGCCAGCTCACCACCCGGCTCGGGGCGGGGATTCTACGAGCAGTACTTC.